This TCR beta chain was documented in a study of CD8 T cells in Susac syndrome. The authors carried out high-throughput sequencing of TCR beta. They applied it to CD8+ and CD4+ T cells obtained from blood. TEMRA cells were FACS-enriched, and CD8+ and CD4+ T cells were isolated negatively. RNA was extracted with the RNeasy kit, and a quantity of about 0.45 to 1 ug was reverse transcribed using random hexamers. TCR beta CDR3 was amplified by immunoSEQ multiplex PCR. This amplification extended across 54 Vbeta and 13 Jbeta segments. TCRdb independently ran MiXCR on the immunoSEQ multiplex PCR reads; one entry per CDR3 protein. This table has about 210,000 distinct CDR3 sequences, about 95% appearing once. Germline CDR1 is DFQATT and CDR2 is SNEGSKA (reference sequence). This CDR3 region has 13 residues. Trimming removed 6 bases from V and 9 bases from J; junction bases left unmatched: 9.

The sequence was collected from a human donor with multiple sclerosis. Sequencing was performed on CD4+ T cells from PBMCs. The chain has TRBV20-1 and TRBJ2-1, with 9 bases that match TRBD2. CDR3 sequence reads: CSADSSGTSEQFF. CDR3 DNA: TGCAGTGCGGATTCTAGCGGGACCAGTGAGCAGTTCTTC.